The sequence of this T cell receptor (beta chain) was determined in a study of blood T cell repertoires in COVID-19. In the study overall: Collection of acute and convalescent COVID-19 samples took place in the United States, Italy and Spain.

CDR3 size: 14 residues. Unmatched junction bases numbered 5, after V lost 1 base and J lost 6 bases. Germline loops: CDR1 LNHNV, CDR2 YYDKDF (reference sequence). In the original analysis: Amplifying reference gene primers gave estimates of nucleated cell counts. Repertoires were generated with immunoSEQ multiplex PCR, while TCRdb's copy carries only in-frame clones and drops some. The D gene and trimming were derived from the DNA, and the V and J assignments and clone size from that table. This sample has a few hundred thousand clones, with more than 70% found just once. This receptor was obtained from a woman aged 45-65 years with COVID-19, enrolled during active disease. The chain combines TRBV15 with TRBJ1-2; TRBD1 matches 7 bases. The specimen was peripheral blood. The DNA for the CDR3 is TGTGCCACCAGCAGAGGTGACAGGGACGATGGCTACACCTTC. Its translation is CATSRGDRDDGYTF.